Sequencing of this TCR beta chain was carried out in a study of T cells in Graves' hyperthyroidism and ophthalmopathy (dated by TCRdb to about 2019). Background for the entire study: Peripheral blood was sampled at the time of initial diagnosis, prior to any treatment. To identify TCR V-J signatures that set the groups apart, the researchers used a discovery cohort of more than 95 patients, made up of around 40 with Graves' ophthalmopathy and about 60 with stable Graves' hyperthyroidism. Prospective prediction of ophthalmopathy was tested in an independent validation cohort consisting of 18 to 20 hyperthyroidism patients and some 15 patients who later progressed to ophthalmopathy. The approximately 90 discovery patients were divided at random into training and test sets in a 7:3 ratio. In roughly six Graves' hyperthyroidism patients, the study also compared T-cell repertoires from thyroid tissue with T-cell repertoires from blood. After sampling, hyperthyroidism patients received methimazole starting at 30 mg daily, and ophthalmopathy patients received high-dose intravenous methylprednisolone. According to the paper, TCR Vbeta CDR3 sequencing was carried out on 135 peripheral blood samples, which came from some 41 ophthalmopathy, roughly 75 hyperthyroidism and roughly 17 progressor patients. The investigation overall reported the following: In cross-validation, a model built on a 13 V-J signature told ophthalmopathy apart from stable hyperthyroidism with under 90% sensitivity and about 81% specificity, and in testing the same model reached 80%/75%. Blood samples also contained most of the expanded thyroid clonotypes (frequency above 0.001), which suggests that blood repertoires may reflect thyroid immune responses. Sample size was not statistically predetermined, and blinding of investigators to group allocation was not performed. In validation, the model predicted progression to ophthalmopathy with over 65% sensitivity and less than 80% specificity, a median of 6.5 months before onset.

This clonotype appeared many times. No cognate antigen has been identified for it. Per-base quality was not reported, and no clone a single base away is much larger than it. Hyperthyroidism patients were newly diagnosed, had a disease duration of under 2 months, and were aged 18 to 65 years. Exclusion was applied to patients with uncontrolled infections, other autoimmune diseases, pregnancy or lactation. Diagnoses were based on clinical symptoms, serum thyroxine and TRAb, thyroid ultrasound and orbital computed tomography. Blood from progressor patients was collected at the time of first diagnosis with hyperthyroidism, before any ophthalmopathy symptoms had appeared. Ficoll-Paque density gradient centrifugation was used to isolate PBMCs from 8.5 to 10 ml of fresh peripheral blood. Progressor patients were first diagnosed with Graves' hyperthyroidism and then developed ophthalmopathy during follow-up. Total RNA was extracted with Trizol reagent, and quality was checked on an Agilent 2100 Bioanalyzer.

The CDR3 has 13 amino acids, counting the end cysteine and phenylalanine. The sequence is cut down to CDR3 DNA, 39 bases in frame from base 1. Trimming removed 3 bases from V and 5 bases from J, leaving 11 bases between the germline ends. As encoded in the germline V gene (reference sequence), CDR1 is DFQATT while CDR2 is SNEGSKA. TCR beta CDR3 regions were amplified from RNA transcripts. The first round of RT-PCR for the TCR CDR3 was performed with the HTBI primer set and the Qiagen OneStep RT-PCR kit. Libraries were constructed in a second round of multiplex PCR, after which size selection and purification were carried out. The libraries were sequenced on an Illumina HiSeq2000 using paired-end 100 bp reads. The authors processed their data as follows. SOAPnuke was used to process the raw data, removing reads that contained adapters or uncalled bases, had a mean Phred below 15, or lacked an exact match to the constant primer or identifier. COPE v1.2.5 was used to merge the high-quality paired reads, and each unique nucleotide sequence was defined as a clonotype. MiTCR v1.1 was used to align the clonotypes against IMGT TRBV, TRBD and TRBJ reference segments. Analysis was restricted to V-J combinations with a frequency above 0.0001, which covered 98% to 99.2% of repertoires. The TCS score was defined as the ratio of F50 (clonal expansion) to E x V (chaos), calculated using BLOSUM62-based TCRdist between CDR3 peptides within each V-J. Welch's t-statistics and random forest reduced roughly 530 V-J features to about 13, which were used in a naive Bayes classifier (R e1071). TCRdb took the public reads, trimmed them with fastp at Q25, ran MiXCR for clone calling and kept in-frame beta chains. Each entry merges the rows of one CDR3 protein and shows their most common DNA and genes. The V and J calls and clone size come from TCRdb's table, not from the authors' own analysis. This sample comprises under 400,000 distinct CDR3 sequences, 15% to 18% of them detected only once. 25% to 35% of the sample lies in the top ten.

The sequence was collected from a young woman with Graves' hyperthyroidism that later progressed to Graves' ophthalmopathy. The sequenced sample consisted of blood. The V gene is TRBV20-1 and the J gene is TRBJ2-1, with the D segment identity uncertain. The DNA sequence is given as TGCAGTGCTAGCCCTTACGGAAACAATGAGCAGTTCTTC. Its translation reads: CSASPYGNNEQFF.